This T cell receptor beta chain was identified during a study of T-cell memory formation after mild COVID-19. Points on this clonotype: Its antigen remains unknown.

Barcoded TCR alpha and TCR beta cDNA libraries with UMIs came from 5'RACE using constant-segment primers. TCRdb redid the calling of the 5' RACE reads with MiXCR, one entry per CDR3 protein. This sample has 90,000 to 130,000 distinct CDR3 sequences, with 15% to 20% found just once. Notes on the study in general: Later expanders leaned CD4+, whereas day 15 to 85 contracting clones were balanced CD4/CD8. Nothing showed for sure that second-wave clones peaking on day 37 were SARS-CoV-2 specific.

CDR1 is MNHEY and CDR2 is SVGAGI in the germline V gene. V gave up 8 bases and J gave up 5 bases, with 12 bases separating them. The CDR3 has 12 residues. This TCR was sampled from a man between 18 and 29 years old who had mild COVID-19 (a few samples of this study predate the infection). Cell type and time point are not known. The sample consisted of PBMCs or a T cell subset sorted from them (not recorded which). The V gene is TRBV6-5, the J gene TRBJ2-5; D uncertain. CDR3 residues: CASFLDGETQYF. CDR3 bases: TGTGCCAGCTTCTTGGACGGCGAGACCCAGTACTTC.